The 11 T cell receptor beta chains below come from one sample, sequenced in a study of control samples from healthy donors and cancer patients. Measured with immunoSEQ multiplex PCR; TCRdb has only the in-frame clones, and not every one. The data contain around 130,000 clones, just under 90% of them singletons. Source material: blood. These receptors were taken from a young man in good health.

This chain links TRBV30 with TRBJ1-1; weak D call: TRBD1 (5 bases). Germline V CDR1 and CDR2: GTSNPN, SVGIG (reference sequence). The CDR3 contains 12 residues. Trimming removed 4 bases at V and 3 bases at J, with 9 bases between. CDR3 region: CAWIGGDTEAFF. The CDR3 DNA reads as TGTGCCTGGATAGGAGGGGACACTGAAGCTTTCTTT.

The rearrangement joins TRBV27 to TRBJ1-5; unclear D gene. Germline assignment: CDR1 MNHEY and CDR2 SMNVEV (reference sequence). Trimming took 6 bases from V and 4 from J, leaving 16 bases between them. The CDR3 runs 15 residues. In DNA form, the CDR3 reads TGTGCCAGCAGATACAGACTCGCCCCTAATCAGCCCCAGCATTTT. It codes for CASRYRLAPNQPQHF.

The chain employs TRBV12-3 or TRBV12-4 and TRBJ2-2; no clear D gene. V was trimmed by 3 bases and J by 4 bases, leaving 6 bases between them. The CDR3 has 13 residues. The CDR3 spells CASSFKSTGELFF. CDR3 DNA: TGTGCCAGCAGTTTCAAGTCCACCGGGGAGCTGTTTTTT.

J is TRBJ1-6 and V is TRBV6-1, with TRBD1 identical over 7 bases. Germline V gives CDR1 MNHNS, CDR2 SASEGT. The junction had 3 bases not matched to a gene; V was cut back by 4 bases and J by 0 bases. This CDR3 has 16 residues. CDR3 sequence: CASSGQGSSYNSPLHF. The CDR3 nucleotides read TGTGCCAGCAGTGGACAGGGCAGCTCCTATAATTCACCCCTCCACTTT.

The genes are TRBV11-3 and TRBJ1-2, with 9 bases that match TRBD1. The CDR3 sequence is 15 residues long. From germline, CDR1 is SGHNT and CDR2 YENEEA. With 6 bases clipped from V and 4 bases from J, the junction kept 9 bases outside the gene matches. The CDR3 loop is CASSRPGQGFYGYTF. The CDR3 bases are TGTGCCAGCAGTAGACCGGGACAGGGCTTCTATGGCTACACCTTC. Using reference TRBV11-3 and TRBJ1-2 for the parts outside the CDR3, the full variable domain is EAGVVQSPRYKIIEKKQPVAFWCNPISGHNTLYWYLQNLGQGPELLIRYENEEAVDDSQLPKDRFSAERLKGVDSTLKIQPAELGDSAVYLCASSRPGQGFYGYTFGSGTRLTVV.

The V call is TRBV28, the J call TRBJ2-5; tentatively, D is TRBD1 or TRBD2 (6 bases each). CDR3 length: 14 residues. The V gene's germline CDR1 is MDHEN and CDR2 SYDVKM. The V gene lost 5 bases and the J gene lost 10 bases, with 20 bases spanning the gap. The CDR3: CASSEGELARSQYF. The DNA for the CDR3 is TGTGCCAGCAGTGAGGGGGAACTAGCAAGGAGCCAGTACTTC.

This chain links TRBV19 with TRBJ2-3; 11 bases are a match to TRBD1. After removal of 5 bases from V and 4 bases from J, the junction contained 8 bases not matched to a gene. The CDR3 loop spans 16 amino acids. Germline V gene lookup returns CDR1 LNHDA and CDR2 SQIVND (reference sequence). CDR3 loop: CASSSPGQGASDTQYF. CDR3 in DNA: TGTGCCAGTAGTTCACCTGGACAGGGGGCTTCAGATACGCAGTATTTT.

This rearrangement joins TRBV24-1 to TRBJ2-3; D possibly corresponds to TRBD1 (6 bases). This CDR3 is 16 amino acids long. Germline assignment: CDR1 KGHDR and CDR2 SFDVKD. V was pared by 3 bases and J by 7 bases, with 19 bases between. CDR3 coding DNA: TGTGCCACCAGTGATCCCCAGGGGAGTGGAAGGAATACGCAGTATTTT. The encoded protein is CATSDPQGSGRNTQYF.

The chain joins TRBV30 to TRBJ1-1, with D perhaps matching TRBD1 (6 bases). Trimming left V 6 bases short and J 5 bases short, with 16 bases between. The germline V gene has CDR1 GTSNPN and CDR2 SVGIG (reference sequence). This CDR3 has 13 residues. Here the CDR3 reads CACLGGQRTEAFF. In DNA, the CDR3 is TGTGCCTGTCTCGGGGGACAAAGAACTGAAGCTTTCTTT. Looking up the rest from reference TRBV30 and TRBJ1-1 gives the full variable domain: SQTIHQWPATLVQPVGSPLSLECTVEGTSNPNLYWYRQAAGRGLQLLFYSVGIGQISSEVPQNLSASRPQDRQFILSSKKLLLSDSGFYLCACLGGQRTEAFFGQGTRLTVV.

This chain links TRBV4-2 with TRBJ1-4, with 9 positions matching TRBD1. CDR1 and CDR2 from the germline V gene are LGHNA and YNFKEQ. Trimming took 3 bases from V and 2 from J; bases not matched to a gene: 4. This CDR3 has 16 residues. CDR3 sequence: CASSHPTGGTNEKLFF. CDR3 nucleotides: TGTGCCAGCAGCCATCCAACAGGGGGCACTAATGAAAAACTGTTTTTT.

The V and J genes are TRBV7-8 and TRBJ1-5; possibly TRBD1 for D (6 bases). Trimming shortened V by 5 bases and J by 2 bases, and 19 bases separated the two germline ends. The CDR3 has 17 amino acids. CDR1 is SGHVS and CDR2 is FQNEAQ in the germline V gene. CDR3 sequence: CASSQGQISLGNQPQHF. CDR3 in DNA: TGTGCCAGCAGCCAGGGGCAGATTTCTCTGGGCAATCAGCCCCAGCATTTT. Combining the CDR3 with reference TRBV7-8 and TRBJ1-5 gives the whole variable domain GAGVSQSPRYKVAKRGQDVALRCDPISGHVSLFWYQQALGQGPEFLTYFQNEAQLDKSGLPSDRFFAERPEGSVSTLKIQRTQQEDSAVYLCASSQGQISLGNQPQHFGDGTRLSIL.